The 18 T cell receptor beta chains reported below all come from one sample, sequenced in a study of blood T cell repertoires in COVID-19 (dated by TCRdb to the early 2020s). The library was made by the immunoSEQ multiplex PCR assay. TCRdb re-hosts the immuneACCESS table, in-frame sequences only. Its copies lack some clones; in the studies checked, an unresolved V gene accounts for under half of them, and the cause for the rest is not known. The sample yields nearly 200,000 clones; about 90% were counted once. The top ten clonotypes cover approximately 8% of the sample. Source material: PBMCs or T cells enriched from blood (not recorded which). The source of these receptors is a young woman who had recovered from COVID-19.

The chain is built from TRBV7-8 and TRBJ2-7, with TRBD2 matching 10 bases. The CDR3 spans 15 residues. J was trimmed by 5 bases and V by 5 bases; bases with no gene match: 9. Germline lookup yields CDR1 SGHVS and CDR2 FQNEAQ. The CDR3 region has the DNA TGTGCCAGCAGCGCCGTGGTTAGCGGGGGGAACGAGCAGTACTTC. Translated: CASSAVVSGGNEQYF.

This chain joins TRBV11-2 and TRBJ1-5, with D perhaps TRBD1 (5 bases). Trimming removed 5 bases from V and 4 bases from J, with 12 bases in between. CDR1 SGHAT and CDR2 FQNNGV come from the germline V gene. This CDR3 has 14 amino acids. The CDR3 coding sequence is TGTGCCAGCAGCCCTCAGGGAATTAATCAGCCCCAGCATTTT. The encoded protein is CASSPQGINQPQHF.

CDR3 coding DNA: TGTGCCAGCAGAACCGGGACAAGGGGCAATCAGCCCCAGCATTTT. This codes for CASRTGTRGNQPQHF. The chain joins TRBV28 to TRBJ1-5; a possible D gene is TRBD1 (6 bases). Germline V gene sequence: CDR1 MDHEN, CDR2 SYDVKM. V was pared by 6 bases and J by 2 bases, with 14 bases between. The CDR3 is made up of 15 amino acids.

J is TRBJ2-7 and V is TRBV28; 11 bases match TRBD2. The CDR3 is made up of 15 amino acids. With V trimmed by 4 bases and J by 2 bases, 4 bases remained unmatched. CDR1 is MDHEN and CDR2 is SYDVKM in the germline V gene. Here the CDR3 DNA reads TGTGCCAGCAGTTCCCTAGCGGGGGGCGCCTACGAGCAGTACTTC. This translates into CASSSLAGGAYEQYF. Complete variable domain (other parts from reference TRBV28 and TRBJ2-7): DVKVTQSSRYLVKRTGEKVFLECVQDMDHENMFWYRQDPGLGLRLIYFSYDVKMKEKGDIPEGYSVSREKKERFSLILESASTNQTSMYLCASSSLAGGAYEQYFGPGTRLTVT.

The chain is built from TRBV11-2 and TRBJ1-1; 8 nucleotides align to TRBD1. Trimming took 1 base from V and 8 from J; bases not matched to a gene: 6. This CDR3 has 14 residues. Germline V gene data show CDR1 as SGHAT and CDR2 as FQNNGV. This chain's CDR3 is CASSLAGDRGEAFF. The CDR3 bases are TGTGCCAGCAGCTTAGCTGGAGACAGGGGAGAAGCTTTCTTT. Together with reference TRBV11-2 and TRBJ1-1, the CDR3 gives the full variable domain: EAGVAQSPRYKIIEKRQSVAFWCNPISGHATLYWYQQILGQGPKLLIQFQNNGVVDDSQLPKDRFSAERLKGVDSTLKIQPAKLEDSAVYLCASSLAGDRGEAFFGQGTRLTVV.

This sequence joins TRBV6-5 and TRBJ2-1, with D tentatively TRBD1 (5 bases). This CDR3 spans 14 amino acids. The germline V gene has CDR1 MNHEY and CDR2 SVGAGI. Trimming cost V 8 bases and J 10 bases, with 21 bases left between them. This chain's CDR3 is CASLGSSGSQEQFF. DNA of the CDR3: TGTGCCAGCTTGGGCTCGTCAGGGTCCCAGGAGCAGTTCTTC.

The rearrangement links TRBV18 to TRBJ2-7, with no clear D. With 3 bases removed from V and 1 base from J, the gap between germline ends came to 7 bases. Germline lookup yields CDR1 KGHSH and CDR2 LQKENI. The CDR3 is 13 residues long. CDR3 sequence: CASSPIRSYEQYF. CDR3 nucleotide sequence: TGTGCCAGCTCACCTATTAGATCCTACGAGCAGTACTTC.

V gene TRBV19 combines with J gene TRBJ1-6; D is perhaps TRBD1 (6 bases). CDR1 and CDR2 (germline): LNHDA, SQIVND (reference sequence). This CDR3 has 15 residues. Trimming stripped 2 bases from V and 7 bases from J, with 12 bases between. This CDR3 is CASSISGERNSPLHF. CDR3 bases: TGTGCCAGTAGTATATCAGGGGAGCGCAATTCACCCCTCCACTTT.

CDR3 sequence reads: CASRAGVDYTF. DNA for the CDR3: TGTGCCAGTAGAGCGGGGGTTGACTACACCTTC. V usage is TRBV19 and J usage is TRBJ1-2; the D gene is possibly TRBD1 (5 bases). The CDR3 covers 11 residues. V was pared by 6 bases and J by 10 bases, with 12 bases between. The germline gives CDR1 LNHDA, CDR2 SQIVND (reference sequence).

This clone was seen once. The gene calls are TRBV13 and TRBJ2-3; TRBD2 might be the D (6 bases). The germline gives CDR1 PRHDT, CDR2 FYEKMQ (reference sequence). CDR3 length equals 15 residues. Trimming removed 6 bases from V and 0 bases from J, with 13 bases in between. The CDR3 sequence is CASSRGGVSTDTQYF. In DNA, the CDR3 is TGTGCCAGCAGTCGGGGCGGGGTTAGCACAGATACGCAGTATTTT.

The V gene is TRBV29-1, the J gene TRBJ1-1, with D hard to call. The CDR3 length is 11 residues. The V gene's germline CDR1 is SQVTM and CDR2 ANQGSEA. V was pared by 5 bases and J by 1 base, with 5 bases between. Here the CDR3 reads CSVPQNTEAFF. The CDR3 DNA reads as TGCAGCGTTCCCCAGAACACTGAAGCTTTCTTT.

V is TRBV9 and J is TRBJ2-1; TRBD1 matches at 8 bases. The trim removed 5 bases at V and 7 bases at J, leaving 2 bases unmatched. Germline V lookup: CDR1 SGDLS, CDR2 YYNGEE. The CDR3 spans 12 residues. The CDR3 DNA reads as TGTGCCAGCAGTACAGGGGGTAATGAGCAGTTCTTC. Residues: CASSTGGNEQFF.

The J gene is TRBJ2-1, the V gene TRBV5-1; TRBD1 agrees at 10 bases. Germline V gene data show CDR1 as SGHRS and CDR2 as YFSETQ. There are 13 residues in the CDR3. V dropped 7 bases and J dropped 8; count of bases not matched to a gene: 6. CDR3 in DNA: TGCGCCAGCCGGACAGGGGGTATGGATGAGCAGTTCTTC. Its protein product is CASRTGGMDEQFF.

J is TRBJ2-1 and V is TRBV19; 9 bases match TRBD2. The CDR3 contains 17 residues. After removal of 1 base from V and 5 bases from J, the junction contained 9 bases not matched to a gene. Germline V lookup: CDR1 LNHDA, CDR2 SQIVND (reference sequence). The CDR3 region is CASSIVLLAGSNNEQFF. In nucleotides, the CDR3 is TGTGCCAGTAGTATAGTTCTCCTAGCGGGGAGCAACAATGAGCAGTTCTTC.

CDR3: CATHRFEGSSYEQYF. CDR3 in DNA: TGTGCCACCCACCGCTTTGAAGGGAGCTCCTACGAGCAGTACTTC. The chain couples TRBV24-1 to TRBJ2-7; D might be TRBD2 (5 bases). This CDR3 is 15 amino acids long. Between the trimmed V and J ends, which lost 9 bases and 0 bases, there was a span of 17 bases. CDR1 KGHDR and CDR2 SFDVKD come from the germline V gene.

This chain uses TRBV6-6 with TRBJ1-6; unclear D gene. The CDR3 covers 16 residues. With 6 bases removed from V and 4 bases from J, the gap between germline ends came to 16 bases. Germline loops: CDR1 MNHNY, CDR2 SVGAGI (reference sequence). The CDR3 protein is CASRKGGDPYNSPLHF. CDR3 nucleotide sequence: TGTGCCAGCAGAAAAGGCGGAGACCCGTATAATTCACCCCTCCACTTT.

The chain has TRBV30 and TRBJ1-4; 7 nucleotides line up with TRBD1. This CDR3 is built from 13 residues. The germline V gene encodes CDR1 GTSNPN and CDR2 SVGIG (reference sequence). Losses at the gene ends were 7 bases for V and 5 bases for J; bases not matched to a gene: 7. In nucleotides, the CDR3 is TGTGCCTCCTCCGGGACAGCGAATGAAAAACTGTTTTTT. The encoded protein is CASSGTANEKLFF.

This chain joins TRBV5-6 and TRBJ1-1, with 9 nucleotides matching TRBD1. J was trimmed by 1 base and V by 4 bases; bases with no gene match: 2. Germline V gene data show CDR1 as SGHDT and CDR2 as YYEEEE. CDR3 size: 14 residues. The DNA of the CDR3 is TGTGCCAGCAGCCCGACAGGGGGGAACACTGAAGCTTTCTTT. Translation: CASSPTGGNTEAFF.